Sequencing of this T cell receptor (beta chain) was carried out in a study of neurological immune-mediated disorders. This clonotype was recorded at least ten times. In TCRdb, the 5' RACE reads were re-called with MiXCR into one record per CDR3 protein. The table includes around 130,000 distinct CDR3 sequences, around 3% detected once. CDR3 length: 17 amino acids. Germline-derived CDR1 and CDR2 are SEHNR and FQNEAQ (reference sequence). The V end was cut by 6 bases, the J end by 4 bases, with 21 bases between. The chain uses TRBV7-9 and TRBJ1-4; tentative D call: TRBD1 (6 bases). This receptor was taken from a woman in her twenties or thirties with multiple sclerosis. The specimen sequenced was PBMCs. Written as DNA, the CDR3 is TGTGCCAGCAGGGGGGGCCAGCCAGGAGTAATTAATGAAAAACTGTTTTTT. Translated, it gives CASRGGQPGVINEKLFF.